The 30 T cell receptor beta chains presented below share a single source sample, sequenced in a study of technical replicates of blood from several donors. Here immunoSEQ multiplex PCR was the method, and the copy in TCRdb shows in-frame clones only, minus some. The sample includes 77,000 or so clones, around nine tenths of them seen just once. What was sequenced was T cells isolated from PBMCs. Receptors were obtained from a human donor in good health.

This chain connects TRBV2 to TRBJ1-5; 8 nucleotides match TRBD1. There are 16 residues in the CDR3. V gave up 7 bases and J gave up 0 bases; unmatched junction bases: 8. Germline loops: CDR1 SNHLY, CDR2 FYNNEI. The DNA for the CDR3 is TGTGCCAGCAACTTAGACAGGGGAGTTAGCAATCAGCCCCAGCATTTT. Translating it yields CASNLDRGVSNQPQHF.

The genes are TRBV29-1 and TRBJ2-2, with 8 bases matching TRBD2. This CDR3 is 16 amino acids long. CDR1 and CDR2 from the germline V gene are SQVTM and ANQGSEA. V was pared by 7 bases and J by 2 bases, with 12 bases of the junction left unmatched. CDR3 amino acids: CSAGIPSGGNTGELFF. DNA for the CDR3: TGCAGCGCTGGGATTCCAAGCGGGGGCAACACCGGGGAGCTGTTTTTT.

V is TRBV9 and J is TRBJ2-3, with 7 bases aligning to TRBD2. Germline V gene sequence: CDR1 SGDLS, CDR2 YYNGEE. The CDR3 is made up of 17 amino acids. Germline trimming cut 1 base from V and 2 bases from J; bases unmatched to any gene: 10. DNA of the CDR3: TGTGCCAGCAGCGTATCCTTGAAGCTAGCGGACACAGATACGCAGTATTTT. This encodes CASSVSLKLADTDTQYF.

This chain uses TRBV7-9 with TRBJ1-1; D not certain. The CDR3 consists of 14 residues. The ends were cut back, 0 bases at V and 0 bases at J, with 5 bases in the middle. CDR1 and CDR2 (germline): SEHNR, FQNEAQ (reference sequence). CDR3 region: CASSLAQLNTEAFF. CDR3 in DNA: TGTGCCAGCAGCTTAGCCCAGTTGAACACTGAAGCTTTCTTT.

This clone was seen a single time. The CDR3: CASSQSGSPSGEQFF. CDR3 sequence (DNA): TGTGCCAGCAGCCAATCCGGGAGTCCCTCGGGCGAGCAGTTCTTC. The chain uses TRBV11-3 and TRBJ2-1; perhaps TRBD2 as D (6 bases). Germline-derived CDR1 and CDR2 are SGHNT and YENEEA. V shed 5 bases and J shed 10 bases, with 21 bases lying between them. CDR3 size: 15 residues.

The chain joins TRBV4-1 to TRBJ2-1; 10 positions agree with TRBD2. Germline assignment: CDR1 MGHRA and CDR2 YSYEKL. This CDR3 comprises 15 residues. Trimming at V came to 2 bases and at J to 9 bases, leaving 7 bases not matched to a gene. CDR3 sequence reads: CASSQPSGRAFEQFF. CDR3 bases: TGCGCCAGCAGCCAACCAAGCGGGAGGGCCTTTGAGCAGTTCTTC.

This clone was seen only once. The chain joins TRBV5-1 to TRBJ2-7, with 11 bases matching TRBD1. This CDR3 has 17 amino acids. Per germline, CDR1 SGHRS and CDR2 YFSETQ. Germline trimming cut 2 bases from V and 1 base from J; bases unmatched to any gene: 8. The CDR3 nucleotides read TGCGCCAGCAGCTTAAATCTCGGGACAGGGGGATCCTACGAGCAGTACTTC. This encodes CASSLNLGTGGSYEQYF.

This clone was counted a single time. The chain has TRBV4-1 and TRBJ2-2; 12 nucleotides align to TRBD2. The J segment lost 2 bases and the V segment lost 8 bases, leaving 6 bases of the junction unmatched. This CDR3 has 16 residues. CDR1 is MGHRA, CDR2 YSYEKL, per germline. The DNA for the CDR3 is TGCGCCAGCCATATAGGACTAGCGGGAAACACCGGGGAGCTGTTTTTT. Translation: CASHIGLAGNTGELFF.

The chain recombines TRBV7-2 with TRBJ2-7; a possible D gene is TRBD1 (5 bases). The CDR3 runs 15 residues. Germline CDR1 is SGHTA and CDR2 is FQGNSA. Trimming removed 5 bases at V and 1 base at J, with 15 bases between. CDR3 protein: CASSLGASNSYEQYF. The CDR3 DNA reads TGTGCCAGCAGCCTTGGGGCGTCTAATTCCTACGAGCAGTACTTC.

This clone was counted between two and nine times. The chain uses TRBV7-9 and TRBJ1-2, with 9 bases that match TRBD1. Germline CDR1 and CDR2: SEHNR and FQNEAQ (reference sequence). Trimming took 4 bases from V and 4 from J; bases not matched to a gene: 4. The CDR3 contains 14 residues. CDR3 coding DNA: TGTGCCAGCAGCTACGGGACAGGGAGCTATGGCTACACCTTC. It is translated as CASSYGTGSYGYTF.

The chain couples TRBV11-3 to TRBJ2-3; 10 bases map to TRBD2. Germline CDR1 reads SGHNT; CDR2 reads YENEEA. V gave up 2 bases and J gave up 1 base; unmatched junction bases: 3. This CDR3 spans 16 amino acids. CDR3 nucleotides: TGTGCCAGCAGCTTACCCCTAGCGGGAGGCACAGATACGCAGTATTTT. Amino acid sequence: CASSLPLAGGTDTQYF.

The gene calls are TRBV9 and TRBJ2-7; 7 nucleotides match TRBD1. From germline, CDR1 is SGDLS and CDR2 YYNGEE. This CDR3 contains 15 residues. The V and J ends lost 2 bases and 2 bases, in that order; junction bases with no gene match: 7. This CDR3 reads CASSVSPGQTYEQYF. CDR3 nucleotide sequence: TGTGCCAGCAGCGTGAGCCCGGGACAGACCTACGAGCAGTACTTC.

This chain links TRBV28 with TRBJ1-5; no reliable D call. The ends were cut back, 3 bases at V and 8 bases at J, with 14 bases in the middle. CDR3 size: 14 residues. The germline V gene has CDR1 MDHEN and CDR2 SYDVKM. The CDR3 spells CASSFRAAREPQHF. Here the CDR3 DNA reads TGTGCCAGCAGTTTTCGGGCAGCGCGGGAGCCCCAGCATTTT.

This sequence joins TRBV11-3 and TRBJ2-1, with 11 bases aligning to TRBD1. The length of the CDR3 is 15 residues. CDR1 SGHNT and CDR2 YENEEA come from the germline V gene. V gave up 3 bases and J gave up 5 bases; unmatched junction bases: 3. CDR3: CASSFRGQGDNEQFF. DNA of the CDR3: TGTGCCAGCAGCTTCAGGGGACAGGGGGACAATGAGCAGTTCTTC.

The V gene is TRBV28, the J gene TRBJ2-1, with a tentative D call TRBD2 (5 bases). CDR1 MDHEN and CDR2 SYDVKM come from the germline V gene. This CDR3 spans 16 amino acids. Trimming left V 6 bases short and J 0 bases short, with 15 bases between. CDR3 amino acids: CASSPILDYSYNEQFF. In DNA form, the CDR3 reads TGTGCCAGCAGCCCAATCCTAGACTACTCCTACAATGAGCAGTTCTTC.

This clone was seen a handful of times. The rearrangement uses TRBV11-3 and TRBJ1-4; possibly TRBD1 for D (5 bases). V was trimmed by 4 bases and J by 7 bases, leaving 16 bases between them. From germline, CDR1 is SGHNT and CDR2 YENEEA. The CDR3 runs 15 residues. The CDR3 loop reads CASSSPGLGVEKLFF. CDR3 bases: TGTGCCAGCAGCTCCCCGGGACTGGGAGTTGAAAAACTGTTTTTT.

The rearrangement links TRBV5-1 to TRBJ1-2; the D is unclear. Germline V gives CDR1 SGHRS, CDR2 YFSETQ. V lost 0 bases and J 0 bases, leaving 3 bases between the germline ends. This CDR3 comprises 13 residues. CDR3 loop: CASSLVTNYGYTF. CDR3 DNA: TGCGCCAGCAGCTTGGTTACTAACTATGGCTACACCTTC.

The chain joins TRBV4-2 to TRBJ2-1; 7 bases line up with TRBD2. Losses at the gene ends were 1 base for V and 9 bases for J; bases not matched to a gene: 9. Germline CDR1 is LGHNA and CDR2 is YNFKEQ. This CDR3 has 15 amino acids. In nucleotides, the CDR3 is TGTGCCAGCAGCCAAGGGGCAGGGACTATCGGTGAGCAGTTCTTC. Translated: CASSQGAGTIGEQFF.

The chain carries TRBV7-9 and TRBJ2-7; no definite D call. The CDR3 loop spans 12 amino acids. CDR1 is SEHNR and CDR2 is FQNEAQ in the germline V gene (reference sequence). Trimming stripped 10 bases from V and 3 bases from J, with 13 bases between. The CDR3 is CATLSRHYEQYF. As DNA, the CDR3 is TGTGCCACTCTGAGCAGGCACTACGAGCAGTACTTC.

The CDR3 loop is CASSRGGDTEAFF. The DNA for the CDR3 is TGTGCCAGCTCACGGGGGGGGGACACTGAAGCTTTCTTT. The chain employs TRBV18 and TRBJ1-1; possibly TRBD1 for D (5 bases). Germline CDR1 is KGHSH and CDR2 is LQKENI. The CDR3 contains 13 residues. Deletions cut 4 bases from V and 3 bases from J, with 9 bases between. Variable domain in full (rest from reference TRBV18 and TRBJ1-1): NAGVMQNPRHLVRRRGQEARLRCSPMKGHSHVYWYRQLPEEGLKFMVYLQKENIIDESGMPKERFSAEFPKEGPSILRIQQVVRGDSAAYFCASSRGGDTEAFFGQGTRLTVV.

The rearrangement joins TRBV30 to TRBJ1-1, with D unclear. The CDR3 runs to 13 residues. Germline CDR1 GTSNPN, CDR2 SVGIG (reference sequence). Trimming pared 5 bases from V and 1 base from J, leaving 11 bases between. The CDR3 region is CAWADGRNTEAFF. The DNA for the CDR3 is TGTGCCTGGGCCGATGGCAGGAACACTGAAGCTTTCTTT.

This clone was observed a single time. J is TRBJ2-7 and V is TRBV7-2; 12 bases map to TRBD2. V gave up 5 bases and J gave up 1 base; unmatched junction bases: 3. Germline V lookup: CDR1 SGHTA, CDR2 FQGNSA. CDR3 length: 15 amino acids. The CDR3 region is CASSPSGRGSYEQYF. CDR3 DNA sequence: TGTGCCAGCAGCCCTAGCGGGAGGGGATCCTACGAGCAGTACTTC.

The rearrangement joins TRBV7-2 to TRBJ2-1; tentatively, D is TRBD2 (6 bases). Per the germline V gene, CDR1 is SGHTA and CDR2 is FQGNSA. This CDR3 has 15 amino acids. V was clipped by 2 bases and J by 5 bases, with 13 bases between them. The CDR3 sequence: CASSLIRELDNEQFF. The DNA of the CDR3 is TGTGCCAGCAGCTTAATACGGGAGCTAGACAATGAGCAGTTCTTC.

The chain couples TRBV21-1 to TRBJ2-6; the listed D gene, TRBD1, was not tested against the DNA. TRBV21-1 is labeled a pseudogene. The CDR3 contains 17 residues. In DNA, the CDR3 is TGTGCCAGCCTCCAAGGACAGGGCTTCTCTGGGGCCAACGTCCTGACTTTC. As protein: CASLQGQGFSGANVLTF.

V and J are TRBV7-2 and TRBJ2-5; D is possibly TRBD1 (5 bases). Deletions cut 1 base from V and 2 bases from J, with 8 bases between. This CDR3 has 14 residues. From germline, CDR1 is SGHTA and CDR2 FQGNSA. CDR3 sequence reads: CASSLVGAQETQYF. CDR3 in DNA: TGTGCCAGCAGCTTAGTAGGGGCGCAAGAGACCCAGTACTTC.

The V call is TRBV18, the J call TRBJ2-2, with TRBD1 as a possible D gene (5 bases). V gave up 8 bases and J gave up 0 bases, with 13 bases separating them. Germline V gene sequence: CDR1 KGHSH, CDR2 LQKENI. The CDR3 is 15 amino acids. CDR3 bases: TGTGCCAGCCCAGGGCCTGGAGCGAACACCGGGGAGCTGTTTTTT. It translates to CASPGPGANTGELFF.

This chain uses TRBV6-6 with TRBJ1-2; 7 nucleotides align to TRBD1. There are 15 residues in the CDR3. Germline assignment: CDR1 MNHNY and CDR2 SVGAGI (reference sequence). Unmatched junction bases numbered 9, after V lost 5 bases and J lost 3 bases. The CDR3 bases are TGTGCCAGCAGTCAGGGGACAGAAATATACTATGGCTACACCTTC. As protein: CASSQGTEIYYGYTF.

The DNA of the CDR3 is TGCGCCAGCAGTCTAATCGACGGGAGTGAAGCCGACCGCACAGATACGCAGTATTTT. It specifies CASSLIDGSEADRTDTQYF. V is TRBV23-1 and J is TRBJ2-3; D possibly corresponds to TRBD2 (6 bases). TRBV23-1 is known as an ORF, though its function is uncertain. Trimming pared 4 bases from V and 1 base from J, leaving 24 bases between. CDR3 length: 19 residues.

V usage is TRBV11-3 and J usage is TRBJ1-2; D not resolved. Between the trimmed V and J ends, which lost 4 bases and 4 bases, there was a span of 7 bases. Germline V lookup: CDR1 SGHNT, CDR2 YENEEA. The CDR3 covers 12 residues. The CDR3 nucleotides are TGTGCCAGCAGCTCCGGCGGCTATGGCTACACCTTC. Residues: CASSSGGYGYTF.

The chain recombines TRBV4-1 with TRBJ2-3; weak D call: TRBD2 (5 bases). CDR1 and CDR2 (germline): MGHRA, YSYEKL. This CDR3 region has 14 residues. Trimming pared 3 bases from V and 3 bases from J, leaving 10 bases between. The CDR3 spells CASSQDGLTDTQYF. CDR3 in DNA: TGCGCCAGCAGCCAGGATGGACTGACAGATACGCAGTATTTT.